This T cell receptor beta chain is drawn from a study of T cell repertoires in cytomegalovirus infection. Overall study: CMV infection plus the matching HLA type was flagged by public TCR beta signatures. General study results and limits: The cumulative frequency of public TCR beta families identified carriers of CMV plus the relevant HLA. Within the response measured ex vivo, HLA-C-restricted CMV-specific TCR beta clonotypes were dominant.

This clonotype came up a few times. As yet, its antigen is unknown. TCRdb re-called the reads with MiXCR, one entry per CDR3 protein. Of 150,000 to 200,000 distinct CDR3 sequences listed, around 20% are singletons. CDR1 and CDR2 from the germline V gene are SNHLY and FYNNEI. The CDR3 loop spans 13 amino acids. V lost 6 bases, J lost 2 bases, and 3 bases stayed unmatched. The V call is TRBV2, the J call TRBJ1-2; 7 bases align to TRBD1. Sample: PBMCs. This clonotype was sampled from a human donor in good health (CMV status not recorded). Some clones in this sample may be carry-over from other donors' samples. CDR3 protein: CASSVGQNYGYTF. The CDR3 DNA sequence: TGTGCCAGCAGCGTGGGACAGAACTATGGCTACACCTTC.